The 17 T cell receptor beta chains presented below share a single source sample, sequenced in a study of cytomegalovirus exposure and HLA in healthy donors. Here immunoSEQ multiplex PCR was the method, and the copy in TCRdb shows in-frame clones only, minus some. The table has 50,000 or so clones, just under 95% seen once. Sequenced: PBMCs. The source is a man between 18 and 35 years old in good health and CMV-seronegative.

V and J are TRBV28 and TRBJ2-1; TRBD1 might be the D (5 bases). This CDR3 comprises 14 residues. The germline gives CDR1 MDHEN, CDR2 SYDVKM. V was pared by 6 bases and J by 9 bases, with 18 bases between. The CDR3 DNA follows: TGTGCCAGCAGCTTCAGGGTGGGGCTGGCTGAGCAGTTCTTC. Translation: CASSFRVGLAEQFF. The variable domain in full, with the rest retrieved from reference TRBV28 and TRBJ2-1, is DVKVTQSSRYLVKRTGEKVFLECVQDMDHENMFWYRQDPGLGLRLIYFSYDVKMKEKGDIPEGYSVSREKKERFSLILESASTNQTSMYLCASSFRVGLAEQFFGPGTRLTVL.

The chain joins TRBV5-4 to TRBJ1-4; 7 bases are a match to TRBD1. The V segment lost 4 bases and the J segment 3 bases; nucleotides outside the gene matches: 3. The CDR3 runs to 14 residues. Germline V CDR1 and CDR2: SGHNT, YYREEE (reference sequence). In nucleotides, the CDR3 is TGTGCCAGCAGCCCCGGGACAGCTAATGAAAAACTGTTTTTT. The encoded protein is CASSPGTANEKLFF.

V gene TRBV13 combines with J gene TRBJ2-7; D may be TRBD2 (5 bases). The CDR3 extends over 15 amino acids. Trimming shortened V by 3 bases and J by 4 bases, and 16 bases separated the two germline ends. CDR1 is PRHDT and CDR2 is FYEKMQ in the germline V gene (reference sequence). This CDR3 is CASSFKVNGDYEQYF. In nucleotides, the CDR3 is TGTGCCAGCAGCTTCAAAGTTAACGGGGATTACGAGCAGTACTTC.

J is TRBJ1-1 and V is TRBV27; 8 nucleotides match TRBD1. The J segment lost 6 bases and the V segment lost 5 bases, leaving 5 bases of the junction unmatched. Germline V CDR1 and CDR2: MNHEY, SMNVEV (reference sequence). CDR3 length equals 13 residues. The CDR3 loop reads CASSGQGNPEAFF. CDR3 DNA: TGTGCCAGCAGTGGACAGGGCAACCCTGAAGCTTTCTTT.

The rearrangement joins TRBV19 to TRBJ2-2; 7 bases fit TRBD1. The germline V gene encodes CDR1 LNHDA and CDR2 SQIVND (reference sequence). The CDR3 length is 16 residues. J gave up 0 bases and V 5 bases, and 6 bases lay outside the gene matches. CDR3 sequence: CASSQRTGANTGELFF. DNA for the CDR3: TGTGCCAGTAGTCAAAGGACAGGCGCGAACACCGGGGAGCTGTTTTTT.

The chain combines TRBV6-5 with TRBJ2-1; 14 bases fit TRBD2. CDR3 length equals 15 residues. Germline assignment: CDR1 MNHEY and CDR2 SVGAGI. V dropped 7 bases and J dropped 10; count of bases not matched to a gene: 9. In nucleotides, the CDR3 is TGTGCCAGCAAGGTGGGACTAGCGGGAGCAGGGGAGCAGTTCTTC. Translation gives CASKVGLAGAGEQFF.

The chain combines TRBV5-6 with TRBJ1-1, with D hard to call. The CDR3 covers 16 residues. Trimming shortened V by 1 base and J by 3 bases, and 16 bases separated the two germline ends. Per germline, CDR1 SGHDT and CDR2 YYEEEE. CDR3 in DNA: TGTGCCAGCAGCTTGACGTTTCGGAAAGAGGACACTGAAGCTTTCTTT. It translates to CASSLTFRKEDTEAFF.

The chain carries TRBV28 and TRBJ2-6; the D gene is possibly TRBD1 (6 bases). Per germline, CDR1 MDHEN and CDR2 SYDVKM. Trimming took 8 bases from V and 4 from J, leaving 12 bases between them. CDR3 length equals 14 residues. Written as DNA, the CDR3 is TGTGCCAGCCTTGGACAGACCGGGGCCAACGTCCTGACTTTC. Amino acids: CASLGQTGANVLTF. Using reference TRBV28 and TRBJ2-6 for the parts outside the CDR3, the full variable domain is DVKVTQSSRYLVKRTGEKVFLECVQDMDHENMFWYRQDPGLGLRLIYFSYDVKMKEKGDIPEGYSVSREKKERFSLILESASTNQTSMYLCASLGQTGANVLTFGAGSRLTVL.

This rearrangement joins TRBV18 to TRBJ1-1; 11 nucleotides line up with TRBD1. V shed 3 bases and J 1 base; nucleotides not matched to a gene: 4. The CDR3 totals 16 residues. Germline V lookup: CDR1 KGHSH, CDR2 LQKENI. This CDR3 reads CASSPPGQGENTEAFF. The CDR3 DNA reads TGTGCCAGCTCACCCCCGGGACAGGGGGAGAACACTGAAGCTTTCTTT. Drawing the rest from reference TRBV18 and TRBJ1-1, the complete variable domain is NAGVMQNPRHLVRRRGQEARLRCSPMKGHSHVYWYRQLPEEGLKFMVYLQKENIIDESGMPKERFSAEFPKEGPSILRIQQVVRGDSAAYFCASSPPGQGENTEAFFGQGTRLTVV.

The V and J genes are TRBV19 and TRBJ1-1, with D possibly TRBD1 on 5 matching bases. Trimming cost V 2 bases and J 4 bases, with 14 bases left between them. Germline V lookup: CDR1 LNHDA, CDR2 SQIVND (reference sequence). CDR3 length: 15 amino acids. DNA of the CDR3: TGTGCCAGTAGTATAACAGCACAGGTTGCCACTGAAGCTTTCTTT. This translates into CASSITAQVATEAFF.

This sequence joins TRBV28 and TRBJ2-7; unclear D gene. Germline V gene sequence: CDR1 MDHEN, CDR2 SYDVKM. V lost 4 bases and J 2 bases, leaving 12 bases between the germline ends. This CDR3 is built from 14 residues. CDR3 nucleotides: TGTGCCAGCAGTTCAACCCTACGTGCCTACGAGCAGTACTTC. Residues: CASSSTLRAYEQYF.

V gene TRBV27 combines with J gene TRBJ2-7; TRBD1 matches 10 bases. Losses at the gene ends were 6 bases for V and 3 bases for J; bases not matched to a gene: 5. The CDR3 has 14 amino acids. Germline lookup yields CDR1 MNHEY and CDR2 SMNVEV (reference sequence). The CDR3 DNA follows: TGTGCCAGCAGGGGACAGGGGAGGTTCTACGAGCAGTACTTC. This gives the protein CASRGQGRFYEQYF.

The rearrangement uses TRBV19 and TRBJ1-5, with TRBD1 identical over 9 bases. This CDR3 spans 13 amino acids. Unmatched junction bases numbered 5, after V lost 8 bases and J lost 6 bases. Germline CDR1 reads LNHDA; CDR2 reads SQIVND (reference sequence). The CDR3 coding sequence is TGTGCCAGTGACAGGGGGGGCTCTCAGCCCCAGCATTTT. Translated: CASDRGGSQPQHF.

This rearrangement joins TRBV7-2 to TRBJ2-1; no clear D gene. The germline V gene has CDR1 SGHTA and CDR2 FQGNSA. This CDR3 is built from 13 residues. V lost 5 bases and J lost 6, with 11 bases in between. CDR3 coding DNA: TGTGCCAGCAGCCTGACTTTGTCCAATGAGCAGTTCTTC. This encodes CASSLTLSNEQFF.

In its sample, this clone was seen once. The V and J genes are TRBV10-1 and TRBJ2-1, with 8 bases identical to TRBD2. In germline, CDR1 is WNHNN, CDR2 SYGVQD (reference sequence). CDR3 length equals 15 residues. Trimming cost V 3 bases and J 4 bases; bases outside gene matches: 5. The CDR3 DNA is TGCGCCAGCAGTGAAATAGCGGGGCTTTACAATGAGCAGTTCTTC. Its protein product is CASSEIAGLYNEQFF.

The chain uses TRBV6-5 and TRBJ1-5, with D hard to call. V was cut by 0 bases and J by 3 bases, with 9 bases left in between. The CDR3 covers 15 residues. CDR1 MNHEY and CDR2 SVGAGI come from the germline V gene. The DNA of the CDR3 is TGTGCCAGCAGTTACTCGTGGAGCGACAATCAGCCCCAGCATTTT. This gives the protein CASSYSWSDNQPQHF.

In DNA form, the CDR3 reads TGCGCCAGCAGCTTGGTCCCTAGCGGAAGCTCCTACAATGAGCAGTTCTTC. As protein: CASSLVPSGSSYNEQFF. This chain uses TRBV5-1 with TRBJ2-1; TRBD2 matches 7 bases. Germline CDR1 is SGHRS and CDR2 is YFSETQ. J gave up 0 bases and V 0 bases, and 6 bases lay outside the gene matches. The CDR3 runs 17 residues.